These 26 T cell receptor beta chains came from one sample sequenced in a study of shared clonotypes between healthy human individuals. The protocol was immunoSEQ multiplex PCR, while the TCRdb copy is restricted to in-frame clones and leaves out a portion. The sample consists of about 1.5 million clones, 98% of them appearing once. The sample was naive CD4+ T cells sorted from blood. Noted subset: CD45RA+ positively selected. Receptors were obtained from a man younger than 40 in good health.

This clone showed up just once. The chain carries TRBV19 and TRBJ1-1; D is unresolved. CDR3 length: 13 residues. V lost 7 bases and J 1 base, leaving 10 bases between the germline ends. Germline CDR1 and CDR2: LNHDA and SQIVND (reference sequence). The CDR3 is CASKRTANTEAFF. The CDR3 DNA reads TGTGCCAGTAAACGGACGGCGAACACTGAAGCTTTCTTT.

The CDR3 protein is CASSSDSSYEQYF. DNA of the CDR3: TGTGCCAGCAGCTCGGACAGTTCCTACGAGCAGTACTTC. This chain uses TRBV5-4 with TRBJ2-7; D is perhaps TRBD1 (6 bases). There are 13 residues in the CDR3. V shed 3 bases and J shed 1 base, with 8 bases lying between them. The V gene's germline CDR1 is SGHNT and CDR2 YYREEE (reference sequence).

The chain recombines TRBV7-8 with TRBJ2-4; D not certain. The CDR3 sequence is 13 residues long. Germline CDR1 is SGHVS and CDR2 is FQNEAQ. V was trimmed by 0 bases and J by 6 bases, leaving 6 bases between them. CDR3 sequence: CASSLAPLNIQYF. CDR3 bases: TGTGCCAGCAGCTTAGCGCCTCTAAACATTCAGTACTTC.

V usage is TRBV5-1 and J usage is TRBJ2-1, with TRBD2 identical over 9 bases. From germline, CDR1 is SGHRS and CDR2 YFSETQ. This CDR3 region has 14 residues. Trimming cost V 7 bases and J 8 bases; bases outside gene matches: 10. The CDR3 loop reads CASGVSGSSHEQFF. The CDR3 DNA reads as TGCGCCAGCGGTGTTAGCGGGAGTTCGCATGAGCAGTTCTTC. Together with reference TRBV5-1 and TRBJ2-1, the CDR3 gives the full variable domain: KAGVTQTPRYLIKTRGQQVTLSCSPISGHRSVSWYQQTPGQGLQFLFEYFSETQRNKGNFPGRFSGRQFSNSRSEMNVSTLELGDSALYLCASGVSGSSHEQFFGPGTRLTVL.

The chain couples TRBV7-9 to TRBJ2-5; a possible D gene is TRBD2 (6 bases). Trimming left V 3 bases short and J 3 bases short, with 14 bases between. This CDR3 is 15 amino acids long. The germline V gene has CDR1 SEHNR and CDR2 FQNEAQ (reference sequence). The CDR3 loop is CASSLREGGKETQYF. CDR3 coding DNA: TGTGCCAGCAGCTTGAGAGAAGGCGGGAAAGAGACCCAGTACTTC.

The chain recombines TRBV5-1 with TRBJ2-2; D call uncertain. CDR3 length: 14 amino acids. Looked up from germline, CDR1 is SGHRS and CDR2 is YFSETQ. V lost 1 base and J 5 bases, leaving 9 bases between the germline ends. Here the CDR3 reads CASSLFLGTGELFF. The CDR3 coding sequence is TGCGCCAGCAGCTTGTTCTTAGGTACCGGGGAGCTGTTTTTT.

The chain recombines TRBV28 with TRBJ2-7; TRBD1 might be the D (6 bases). This CDR3 has 11 residues. Trimming took off 2 bases at V and 8 bases at J, with 7 bases between the two ends. The germline V gene encodes CDR1 MDHEN and CDR2 SYDVKM. CDR3 sequence reads: CASSLGQKQYF. The CDR3 coding sequence is TGTGCCAGCAGTTTAGGACAGAAGCAGTACTTC.

The V gene is TRBV27, the J gene TRBJ1-5; D possibly corresponds to TRBD1 (5 bases). V lost 2 bases and J 2 bases, leaving 7 bases between the germline ends. This CDR3 is built from 14 residues. The germline V gene has CDR1 MNHEY and CDR2 SMNVEV (reference sequence). The CDR3 DNA reads as TGTGCCAGCAGTTTAGGGACTGGCAATCAGCCCCAGCATTTT. Amino acid sequence: CASSLGTGNQPQHF.

The V call is TRBV10-3, the J call TRBJ2-3; D possibly corresponds to TRBD2 (5 bases). This CDR3 region has 16 residues. V dropped 3 bases and J dropped 0 bases, with 13 bases sitting between them. Germline CDR1 is ENHRY and CDR2 is SYGVKD. In DNA, the CDR3 is TGTGCCATCAGTGAAAGGAGTGGACTTAGCACAGATACGCAGTATTTT. It encodes CAISERSGLSTDTQYF.

The genes are TRBV5-1 and TRBJ2-3; D gene unclear. V lost 4 bases and J 5 bases, leaving 8 bases between the germline ends. Germline V lookup: CDR1 SGHRS, CDR2 YFSETQ. This CDR3 is 12 amino acids long. For the CDR3, the DNA is TGCGCCAGCAGCCCCGAATTAGATACGCAGTATTTT. It translates to CASSPELDTQYF.

The CDR3 bases are TGCGCCAGCAGCGCGATACACCGGGACAGGGGTTTTTCATTCCCTGAAGCTTTCTTT. Protein: CASSAIHRDRGFSFPEAFF. V and J are TRBV5-1 and TRBJ1-1; 10 bases match TRBD1. The V and J ends lost 4 bases and 6 bases, in that order; junction bases with no gene match: 21. The CDR3 runs 19 residues. Germline CDR1 SGHRS, CDR2 YFSETQ.

This chain connects TRBV30 to TRBJ2-1; D is perhaps TRBD1 or TRBD2 (5 bases each). Trimming took off 1 base at V and 15 bases at J, with 16 bases between the two ends. The CDR3 spans 12 residues. CDR1 and CDR2 (germline): GTSNPN, SVGIG (reference sequence). CDR3 DNA sequence: TGTGCCTGGAGTGAGGTCCCTCGGGGCCTGTTCTTC. Amino acids: CAWSEVPRGLFF.

The V call is TRBV28, the J call TRBJ2-1; D is undetermined. CDR1 and CDR2 (germline): MDHEN, SYDVKM. CDR3 length: 13 amino acids. V lost 6 bases to trimming and J lost 2 bases, with 8 bases between them. CDR3 in amino acids: CASSPGPYNEQFF. Here the CDR3 DNA reads TGTGCCAGCAGCCCCGGGCCCTACAATGAGCAGTTCTTC.

The V call is TRBV7-2, the J call TRBJ1-5; 7 bases are shared with TRBD1. CDR3 length: 17 amino acids. From germline, CDR1 is SGHTA and CDR2 FQGNSA. The ends lost 1 base at V and 3 bases at J; junction bases unmatched: 9. The DNA for the CDR3 is TGTGCCAGCAGCTTAGTACGGGACAGTGAATCCAATCAGCCCCAGCATTTT. It yields the protein CASSLVRDSESNQPQHF.

The chain joins TRBV28 to TRBJ2-3, with D possibly being TRBD1 or TRBD2 (5 bases each). Trimming took 7 bases from V and 4 from J, leaving 9 bases between them. Germline V gives CDR1 MDHEN, CDR2 SYDVKM. The CDR3 runs 12 residues. The CDR3 sequence is CASTGAADTQYF. The CDR3 DNA sequence: TGTGCCAGCACCGGGGCGGCAGATACGCAGTATTTT.

CDR3 sequence reads: CSVEDRTNQPQHF. CDR3 DNA sequence: TGCAGCGTTGAAGACAGGACTAATCAGCCCCAGCATTTT. This sequence joins TRBV29-1 and TRBJ1-5; D ambiguous. CDR1 and CDR2 from the germline V gene are SQVTM and ANQGSEA. The V end lost 0 bases, the J end lost 4 bases, and 7 bases lay between the germline ends. The CDR3 is 13 amino acids.

The chain employs TRBV11-2 and TRBJ2-1; 9 nucleotides agree with TRBD2. The CDR3 spans 16 residues. Germline V lookup: CDR1 SGHAT, CDR2 FQNNGV. After removal of 6 bases from V and 4 bases from J, the junction contained 10 bases not matched to a gene. CDR3 DNA sequence: TGTGCCAGCAGTAGGGACCTAAGCGGGGGGTACAATGAGCAGTTCTTC. Amino acids: CASSRDLSGGYNEQFF.

Only one count was recorded for this clone. Other DNA sequences of this sample code for an identical CDR3. The V gene is TRBV28, the J gene TRBJ1-5; the D is unclear. This CDR3 is 12 amino acids long. The V end was cut by 4 bases, the J end by 3 bases, with 4 bases between. CDR1 and CDR2 from the germline V gene are MDHEN and SYDVKM. The CDR3 coding sequence is TGTGCCAGCAGTTCTGCCAATCAGCCCCAGCATTTT. As protein: CASSSANQPQHF.

The chain carries TRBV5-6 and TRBJ2-3; 7 bases line up with TRBD2. Germline values: CDR1 SGHDT, CDR2 YYEEEE. This CDR3 spans 16 amino acids. Unmatched junction bases numbered 8, after V lost 4 bases and J lost 0 bases. CDR3 amino acids: CASSGAGVRSTDTQYF. The CDR3 DNA sequence: TGTGCCAGCAGCGGCGCGGGGGTGCGCAGCACAGATACGCAGTATTTT.

The V and J genes are TRBV21-1 and TRBJ2-1. TRBV21-1 is marked as a pseudogene. The CDR3 spans 12 residues. The CDR3 region is CASTTKGCMQFF. The CDR3 nucleotides read TGTGCCAGCACCACCAAGGGATGTATGCAGTTCTTC.

Details on this clone: Other nucleotide sequences from this sample produce the same CDR3. The chain couples TRBV7-2 to TRBJ2-1; D possibly corresponds to TRBD2 (5 bases). V lost 2 bases and J lost 0, with 5 bases in between. CDR1 and CDR2 (germline): SGHTA, FQGNSA. This CDR3 comprises 14 residues. The DNA for the CDR3 is TGTGCCAGCAGCTTAAGCGGCTCCTACAATGAGCAGTTCTTC. This translates into CASSLSGSYNEQFF.

The chain joins TRBV25-1 to TRBJ2-7, with TRBD1 identical over 8 bases. V shed 5 bases and J 3 bases; nucleotides not matched to a gene: 6. The CDR3 has 14 residues. Germline V gives CDR1 MGHDK, CDR2 SYGVNS. The CDR3 loop reads CASSRPGQGYEQYF. CDR3 in DNA: TGTGCCAGCAGTCGTCCAGGACAGGGCTACGAGCAGTACTTC.

J is TRBJ1-1 and V is TRBV11-3, with TRBD1 as a possible D gene (5 bases). V lost 5 bases and J lost 1, with 11 bases in between. Germline loops: CDR1 SGHNT, CDR2 YENEEA. CDR3 length equals 14 residues. The CDR3 sequence is CASSRGRGNTEAFF. CDR3 bases: TGTGCCAGCAGCCGGGGACGGGGGAACACTGAAGCTTTCTTT.

This clone has only a few counts. The chain links TRBV30 to TRBJ2-7; D not certain. Trimming took 2 bases from V and 6 from J, leaving 14 bases between them. The CDR3 consists of 13 residues. CDR1 GTSNPN and CDR2 SVGIG come from the germline V gene (reference sequence). The DNA of the CDR3 is TGTGCCTGGAGTCCCTGGTCGAGGCCCGAGCAGTACTTC. Its protein product is CAWSPWSRPEQYF.

V usage is TRBV10-3 and J usage is TRBJ1-1, with D unclear. V lost 2 bases to trimming and J lost 1 base, with 8 bases between them. Germline CDR1 and CDR2: ENHRY and SYGVKD. The CDR3 is 14 amino acids. CDR3: CAISERGPNTEAFF. In nucleotides, the CDR3 is TGTGCCATCAGTGAGCGAGGCCCGAACACTGAAGCTTTCTTT.

This rearrangement joins TRBV18 to TRBJ2-7, with D uncertain. There are 13 residues in the CDR3. Germline V lookup: CDR1 KGHSH, CDR2 LQKENI. Trimming shortened V by 0 bases and J by 5 bases, and 8 bases separated the two germline ends. As DNA, the CDR3 is TGTGCCAGCTCACCACCTATTTTCAACGAGCAGTACTTC. This encodes CASSPPIFNEQYF. The full variable domain, in which reference TRBV18 and TRBJ2-7 provide the parts outside the CDR3, is NAGVMQNPRHLVRRRGQEARLRCSPMKGHSHVYWYRQLPEEGLKFMVYLQKENIIDESGMPKERFSAEFPKEGPSILRIQQVVRGDSAAYFCASSPPIFNEQYFGPGTRLTVT.